Below, 22 T cell receptor beta chains from the same sample are listed, as sequenced in a study of cytomegalovirus exposure and HLA in healthy donors. Amplification used 60 Vbeta primers and 13 Jbeta primers. Clones were sequenced by immunoSEQ multiplex PCR, and TCRdb holds only the in-frame ones, with some missing. This sample has 76,000 or so clones, with 79% found just once. The sample comprised PBMCs. The receptors derive from a man aged 30-40 years in good health and CMV-seronegative.

The V gene is TRBV7-8, the J gene TRBJ1-2; tentative D call: TRBD1 (5 bases). CDR1 and CDR2 from the germline V gene are SGHVS and FQNEAQ. The CDR3 runs 13 residues. Trimming took 3 bases from V and 5 from J, leaving 10 bases between them. Here the CDR3 reads CASSFDRSYGYTF. CDR3 coding DNA: TGTGCCAGCAGCTTCGACAGATCGTATGGCTACACCTTC.

J is TRBJ1-5 and V is TRBV19; possibly TRBD1 for D (5 bases). V was pared by 7 bases and J by 5 bases, with 18 bases between. CDR1 and CDR2 (germline): LNHDA, SQIVND (reference sequence). The CDR3 consists of 15 residues. CDR3 in amino acids: CASTISGGRDQPQHF. The CDR3, as DNA: TGTGCCAGTACCATCAGCGGGGGTCGAGATCAGCCCCAGCATTTT.

The V call is TRBV10-3, the J call TRBJ2-1; 7 bases fit TRBD2. The V gene end was trimmed by 7 bases and the J gene end by 5 bases; junction bases not matched to a gene: 2. This CDR3 contains 12 residues. CDR1 is ENHRY, CDR2 SYGVKD, per germline. The CDR3 DNA reads as TGTGCCATCACTAGCGGCAACAATGAGCAGTTCTTC. It yields the protein CAITSGNNEQFF.

The chain couples TRBV30 to TRBJ2-7; a possible D gene is TRBD1 (5 bases). With 3 bases removed from V and 3 bases from J, the gap between germline ends came to 18 bases. This CDR3 is 15 amino acids long. The V gene's germline CDR1 is GTSNPN and CDR2 SVGIG (reference sequence). CDR3 nucleotides: TGTGCCTGGAGCGCCCCTAGGGGCAGCCTCTACGAGCAGTACTTC. Translated, it gives CAWSAPRGSLYEQYF. Drawing the rest from reference TRBV30 and TRBJ2-7, the complete variable domain is SQTIHQWPATLVQPVGSPLSLECTVEGTSNPNLYWYRQAAGRGLQLLFYSVGIGQISSEVPQNLSASRPQDRQFILSSKKLLLSDSGFYLCAWSAPRGSLYEQYFGPGTRLTVT.

The chain's CDR3 is CASSEAASPLHF. In DNA form, the CDR3 reads TGTGCCAGCAGCGAGGCGGCTTCACCCCTCCACTTT. The chain recombines TRBV7-8 with TRBJ1-6; D gene unclear. Per germline, CDR1 SGHVS and CDR2 FQNEAQ. V was clipped by 5 bases and J by 9 bases, with 8 bases between them. This CDR3 is built from 12 residues.

V and J are TRBV27 and TRBJ1-2; 7 nucleotides match TRBD1. The CDR3 extends over 15 amino acids. J was trimmed by 5 bases and V by 8 bases; bases with no gene match: 14. The germline V gene has CDR1 MNHEY and CDR2 SMNVEV (reference sequence). CDR3 loop: CASGGDRSGIYGYTF. CDR3 sequence (DNA): TGTGCCAGCGGAGGGGACAGAAGTGGGATTTATGGCTACACCTTC.

This rearrangement joins TRBV10-2 to TRBJ1-1, with TRBD1 matching 7 bases. Losses at the gene ends were 2 bases for V and 7 bases for J; bases not matched to a gene: 7. The CDR3 spans 14 residues. Germline V gives CDR1 WSHSY, CDR2 SAAADI. CDR3 region: CASSERDRGFEAFF. The CDR3 nucleotides read TGCGCCAGCAGTGAGAGGGACAGAGGATTTGAAGCTTTCTTT.

The chain joins TRBV13 to TRBJ2-7, with D possibly TRBD1 on 6 matching bases. Germline values: CDR1 PRHDT, CDR2 FYEKMQ (reference sequence). The CDR3 totals 18 residues. V gave up 6 bases and J gave up 1 base, with 25 bases separating them. CDR3 nucleotide sequence: TGTGCCAGCAGTACAACCGGGACAAATCCCTACCTGTCCTACGAGCAGTACTTC. Translation gives CASSTTGTNPYLSYEQYF.

This chain links TRBV7-2 with TRBJ2-7; D is unclear. CDR3 length equals 12 residues. Deletions cut 2 bases from V and 2 bases from J, with 4 bases between. Germline loops: CDR1 SGHTA, CDR2 FQGNSA. CDR3 sequence reads: CASSLTAYEQYF. As DNA, the CDR3 is TGTGCCAGCAGCTTAACTGCCTACGAGCAGTACTTC. Combining the CDR3 with reference TRBV7-2 and TRBJ2-7 gives the whole variable domain GAGVSQSPSNKVTEKGKDVELRCDPISGHTALYWYRQSLGQGLEFLIYFQGNSAPDKSGLPSDRFSAERTGGSVSTLTIQRTQQEDSAVYLCASSLTAYEQYFGPGTRLTVT.

The chain employs TRBV28 and TRBJ2-7, with D perhaps TRBD1 (5 bases). The CDR3 is 15 amino acids. Per germline, CDR1 MDHEN and CDR2 SYDVKM. Trimming cost V 8 bases and J 4 bases, with 21 bases left between them. The CDR3 loop is CASCGAGSKTYEQYF. The CDR3 DNA reads as TGTGCCAGCTGTGGGGCAGGGTCGAAAACGTACGAGCAGTACTTC.

This rearrangement joins TRBV11-3 to TRBJ2-1, with unresolved D. Trimming took off 5 bases at V and 8 bases at J, with 16 bases between the two ends. The germline V gene has CDR1 SGHNT and CDR2 YENEEA. This CDR3 region has 14 residues. The CDR3 here is CASSGNLRGDEQFF. Here the CDR3 DNA reads TGTGCCAGCAGCGGTAACCTCAGAGGCGATGAGCAGTTCTTC.

The chain joins TRBV18 to TRBJ2-3; TRBD2 might be the D (6 bases). This CDR3 has 17 residues. From germline, CDR1 is KGHSH and CDR2 LQKENI. Trimming pared 2 bases from V and 4 bases from J, leaving 19 bases between. CDR3 protein: CASSPKRTSSGSDTQYF. CDR3 DNA: TGTGCCAGCTCACCAAAGCGAACTTCAAGCGGGTCAGATACGCAGTATTTT.

CDR3 coding DNA: TGTGCCAGCAGGGGGGACTCATTAGCCAAAAACATTCAGTACTTC. This sequence encodes CASRGDSLAKNIQYF. The chain couples TRBV2 to TRBJ2-4; a weak D match, TRBD2 (6 bases). Germline V gene lookup returns CDR1 SNHLY and CDR2 FYNNEI. Trimming stripped 6 bases from V and 0 bases from J, with 12 bases between. This CDR3 is built from 15 residues.

The chain has TRBV7-2 and TRBJ1-3, with D possibly being TRBD1 (6 bases). The CDR3 loop spans 15 amino acids. Deletions cut 5 bases from V and 4 bases from J, with 15 bases between. CDR1 and CDR2 (germline): SGHTA, FQGNSA. The CDR3: CASSTQQGSGNTIYF. The CDR3 nucleotides read TGTGCCAGCAGCACCCAACAGGGAAGCGGAAACACCATATATTTT.

Details on this clone: Mismatch with germline at one junction end may stem from a read error. The chain couples TRBV4-1 to TRBJ1-4; the D gene is possibly TRBD1 (5 bases). The CDR3 is 14 residues long. Germline values: CDR1 MGHRA, CDR2 YSYEKL. CDR3 in DNA: TGCGCCAGCACCCAAAACTCCCAGGGTGAAAAACTGTTTTTT. Its protein product is CASTQNSQGEKLFF.

By its share, this clone is medium-sized. The chain carries TRBV7-2 and TRBJ1-3; no definite D call. The germline gives CDR1 SGHTA, CDR2 FQGNSA. This CDR3 comprises 12 residues. V lost 5 bases to trimming and J lost 11 bases, with 13 bases between them. CDR3 DNA sequence: TGTGCCAGCAGCCCAAGCGTGGGAGCCATATATTTT. Translating gives CASSPSVGAIYF.

The genes are TRBV30 and TRBJ2-4; maybe TRBD2 (5 bases). Trimming shortened V by 3 bases and J by 0 bases, and 9 bases separated the two germline ends. The germline V gene encodes CDR1 GTSNPN and CDR2 SVGIG (reference sequence). This CDR3 spans 14 amino acids. The CDR3 sequence: CAWSRGLAKNIQYF. DNA for the CDR3: TGTGCCTGGAGCCGAGGGCTAGCCAAAAACATTCAGTACTTC.

This chain uses TRBV18 with TRBJ2-6, with no clear D. The CDR3 runs to 18 residues. The V and J ends lost 1 base and 0 bases respectively, with 13 bases between them. The germline CDR1 and CDR2 sequences are KGHSH and LQKENI. The CDR3 DNA reads as TGTGCCAGCTCACCACAGGCAGGCCTGAGCTCTGGGGCCAACGTCCTGACTTTC. Translating it yields CASSPQAGLSSGANVLTF.

The chain couples TRBV4-2 to TRBJ1-6, with D uncertain. With 0 bases removed from V and 8 bases from J, the gap between germline ends came to 11 bases. The CDR3 has 15 residues. The germline V gene encodes CDR1 LGHNA and CDR2 YNFKEQ. CDR3 residues: CASSQDLQAYSPLHF. The CDR3 nucleotides read TGTGCCAGCAGCCAAGATCTCCAGGCCTATTCACCCCTCCACTTT.

The rearrangement joins TRBV7-9 to TRBJ1-2, with a tentative D call TRBD1 (6 bases). With 5 bases removed from V and 4 bases from J, the gap between germline ends came to 11 bases. The germline V gene encodes CDR1 SEHNR and CDR2 FQNEAQ (reference sequence). This CDR3 region has 13 residues. CDR3 nucleotides: TGTGCCAGCAGCCCGGACAGATCCTATGGCTACACCTTC. Amino acid sequence: CASSPDRSYGYTF.

The V gene is TRBV6-1, the J gene TRBJ2-3; unclear D gene. V was shortened by 7 bases and J by 6 bases, with 11 bases between the two germline ends. The germline V gene encodes CDR1 MNHNS and CDR2 SASEGT. There are 12 residues in the CDR3. CDR3 in DNA: TGTGCCAGCACCCTCTCTCGGGATACGCAGTATTTT. This encodes CASTLSRDTQYF.

CDR3 amino acids: CASRITAGGPTDTQYF. The CDR3 region has the DNA TGTGCCAGCAGAATTACAGCGGGAGGCCCGACAGATACGCAGTATTTT. This chain uses TRBV27 with TRBJ2-3; TRBD2 matches at 9 bases. J was trimmed by 3 bases and V by 6 bases; bases with no gene match: 10. The CDR3 runs to 16 residues. Germline V gene data show CDR1 as MNHEY and CDR2 as SMNVEV (reference sequence).